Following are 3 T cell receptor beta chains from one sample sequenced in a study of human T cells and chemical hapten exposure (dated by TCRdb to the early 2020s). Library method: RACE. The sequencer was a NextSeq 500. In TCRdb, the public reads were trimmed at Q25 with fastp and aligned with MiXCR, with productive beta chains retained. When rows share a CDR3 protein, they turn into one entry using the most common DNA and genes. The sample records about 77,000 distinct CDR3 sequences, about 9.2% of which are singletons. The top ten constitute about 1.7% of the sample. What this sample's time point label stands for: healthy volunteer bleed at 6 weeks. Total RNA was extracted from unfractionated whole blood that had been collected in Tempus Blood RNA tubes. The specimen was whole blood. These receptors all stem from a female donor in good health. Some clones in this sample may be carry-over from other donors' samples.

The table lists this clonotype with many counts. As DNA, the CDR3 is TGTGCCAGCTCGACGGCCCCTAGGAGTGGCTACACCTTC. This codes for CASSTAPRSGYTF. The gene calls are TRBV18 and TRBJ1-2; D unclear. The V gene's germline CDR1 is KGHSH and CDR2 LQKENI. V gave up 6 bases and J gave up 7 bases, with 15 bases separating them. The CDR3 is 13 amino acids. The variable domain in full, completed from reference TRBV18 and TRBJ1-2, reads NAGVMQNPRHLVRRRGQEARLRCSPMKGHSHVYWYRQLPEEGLKFMVYLQKENIIDESGMPKERFSAEFPKEGPSILRIQQVVRGDSAAYFCASSTAPRSGYTFGSGTRLTVV.

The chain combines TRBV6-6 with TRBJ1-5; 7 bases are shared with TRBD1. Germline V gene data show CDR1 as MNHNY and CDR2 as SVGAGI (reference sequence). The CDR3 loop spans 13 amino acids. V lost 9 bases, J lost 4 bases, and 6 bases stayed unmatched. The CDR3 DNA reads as TGTGCCAGTTCGGACAGGCCTAATCAGCCCCAGCATTTT. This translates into CASSDRPNQPQHF.

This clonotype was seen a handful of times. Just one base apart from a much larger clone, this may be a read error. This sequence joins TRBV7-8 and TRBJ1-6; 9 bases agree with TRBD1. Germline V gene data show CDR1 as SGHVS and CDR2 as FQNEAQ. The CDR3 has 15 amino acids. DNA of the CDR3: TGTGCCAGCAGCTTAGTACGGACAGGGGATTCACCCCTCAACTTT. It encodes CASSLVRTGDSPLNF. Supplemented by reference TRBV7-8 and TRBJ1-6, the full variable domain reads GAGVSQSPRYKVAKRGQDVALRCDPISGHVSLFWYQQALGQGPEFLTYFQNEAQLDKSGLPSDRFFAERPEGSVSTLKIQRTQQEDSAVYLCASSLVRTGDSPLNFGNGTRLTVT.